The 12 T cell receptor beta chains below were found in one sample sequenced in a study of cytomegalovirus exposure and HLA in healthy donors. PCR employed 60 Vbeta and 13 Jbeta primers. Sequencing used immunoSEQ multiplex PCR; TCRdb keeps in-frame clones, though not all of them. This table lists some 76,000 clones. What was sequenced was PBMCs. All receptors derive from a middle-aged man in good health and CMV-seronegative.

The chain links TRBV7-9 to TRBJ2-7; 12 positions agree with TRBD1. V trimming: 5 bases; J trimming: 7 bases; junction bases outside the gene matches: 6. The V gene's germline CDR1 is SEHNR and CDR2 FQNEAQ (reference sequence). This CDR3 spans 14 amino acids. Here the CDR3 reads CASSHWDRGHEQYF. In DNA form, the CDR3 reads TGTGCCAGCAGCCACTGGGACAGGGGGCATGAGCAGTACTTC.

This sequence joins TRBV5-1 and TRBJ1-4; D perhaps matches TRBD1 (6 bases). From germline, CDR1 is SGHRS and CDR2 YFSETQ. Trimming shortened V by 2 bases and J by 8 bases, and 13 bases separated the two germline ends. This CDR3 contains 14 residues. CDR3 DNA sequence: TGCGCCAGCAGCTTAGGCAGGGGACGGGAAAAACTGTTTTTT. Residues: CASSLGRGREKLFF.

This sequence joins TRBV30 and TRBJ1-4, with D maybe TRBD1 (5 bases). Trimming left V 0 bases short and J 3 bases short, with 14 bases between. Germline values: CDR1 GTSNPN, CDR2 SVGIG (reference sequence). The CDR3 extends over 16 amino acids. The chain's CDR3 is CAWSVQWAGPNEKLFF. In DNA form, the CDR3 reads TGTGCCTGGAGTGTACAGTGGGCAGGGCCTAATGAAAAACTGTTTTTT. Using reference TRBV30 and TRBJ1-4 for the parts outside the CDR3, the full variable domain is SQTIHQWPATLVQPVGSPLSLECTVEGTSNPNLYWYRQAAGRGLQLLFYSVGIGQISSEVPQNLSASRPQDRQFILSSKKLLLSDSGFYLCAWSVQWAGPNEKLFFGSGTQLSVL.

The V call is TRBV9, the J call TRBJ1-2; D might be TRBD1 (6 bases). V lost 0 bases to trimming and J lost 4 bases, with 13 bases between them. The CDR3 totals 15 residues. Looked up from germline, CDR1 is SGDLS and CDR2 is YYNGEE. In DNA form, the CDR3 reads TGTGCCAGCAGCGTAGATCCAGGGACATCCTATGGCTACACCTTC. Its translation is CASSVDPGTSYGYTF.

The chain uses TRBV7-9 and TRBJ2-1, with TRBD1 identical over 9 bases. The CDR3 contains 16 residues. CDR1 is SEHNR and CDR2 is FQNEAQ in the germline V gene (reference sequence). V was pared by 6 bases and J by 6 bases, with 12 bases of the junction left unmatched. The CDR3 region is CASRGLQGAGSNEQFF. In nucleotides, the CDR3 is TGTGCCAGCAGGGGATTACAGGGGGCTGGCAGCAATGAGCAGTTCTTC.

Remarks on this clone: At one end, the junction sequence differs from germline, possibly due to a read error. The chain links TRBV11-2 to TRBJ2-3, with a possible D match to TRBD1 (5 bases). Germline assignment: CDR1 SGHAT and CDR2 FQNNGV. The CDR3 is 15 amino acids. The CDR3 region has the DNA TGTGCCAACAGCGTAGCAGGGCCGGGCACAGATACGCAGTATTTT. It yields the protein CANSVAGPGTDTQYF. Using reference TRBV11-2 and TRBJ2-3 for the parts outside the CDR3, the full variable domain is EAGVAQSPRYKIIEKRQSVAFWCNPISGHATLYWYQQILGQGPKLLIQFQNNGVVDDSQLPKDRFSAERLKGVDSTLKIQPAKLEDSAVYLCANSVAGPGTDTQYFGPGTRLTVL.

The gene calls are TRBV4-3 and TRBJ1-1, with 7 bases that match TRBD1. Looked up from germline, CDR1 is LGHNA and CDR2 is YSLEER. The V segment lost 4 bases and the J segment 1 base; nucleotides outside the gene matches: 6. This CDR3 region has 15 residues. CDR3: CASSPQGGGNTEAFF. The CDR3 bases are TGCGCCAGCAGCCCGCAGGGGGGCGGGAACACTGAAGCTTTCTTT.

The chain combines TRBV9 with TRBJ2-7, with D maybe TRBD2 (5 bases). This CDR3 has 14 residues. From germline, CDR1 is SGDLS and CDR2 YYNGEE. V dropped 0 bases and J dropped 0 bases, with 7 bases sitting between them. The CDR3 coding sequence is TGTGCCAGCAGCGTAGGGACTGACTCCTACGAGCAGTACTTC. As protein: CASSVGTDSYEQYF.

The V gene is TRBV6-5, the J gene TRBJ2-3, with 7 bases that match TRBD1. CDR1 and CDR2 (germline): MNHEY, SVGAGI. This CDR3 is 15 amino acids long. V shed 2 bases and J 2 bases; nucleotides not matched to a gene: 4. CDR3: CASSYRGQHTDTQYF. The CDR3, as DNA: TGTGCCAGCAGTTACAGGGGACAGCACACAGATACGCAGTATTTT.

The CDR3 DNA sequence: TGTGCCAGCAGCGCCCGCGGGGGAAACTCCTACGAGCAGTACTTC. Amino acids: CASSARGGNSYEQYF. V usage is TRBV21-1 and J usage is TRBJ2-7; the table calls TRBD2, which could not be checked here. TRBV21-1 is a pseudogene. The length of the CDR3 is 15 residues.

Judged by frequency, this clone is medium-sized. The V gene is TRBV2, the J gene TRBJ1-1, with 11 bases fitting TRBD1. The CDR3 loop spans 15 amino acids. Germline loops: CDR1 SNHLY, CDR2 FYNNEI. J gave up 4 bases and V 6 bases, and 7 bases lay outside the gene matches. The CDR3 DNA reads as TGTGCCAGCAGGTTCGGACAGGGGGCATTCACTGAAGCTTTCTTT. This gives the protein CASRFGQGAFTEAFF.

CDR3 amino acids: CSARYRGPAGELFF. The CDR3 DNA reads as TGCAGCGCGCGTTACAGGGGGCCGGCCGGGGAGCTGTTTTTT. V gene TRBV29-1 combines with J gene TRBJ2-2; 9 positions match TRBD1. This CDR3 is 14 amino acids long. With V trimmed by 7 bases and J by 6 bases, 9 bases remained unmatched. CDR1 is SQVTM and CDR2 is ANQGSEA in the germline V gene.